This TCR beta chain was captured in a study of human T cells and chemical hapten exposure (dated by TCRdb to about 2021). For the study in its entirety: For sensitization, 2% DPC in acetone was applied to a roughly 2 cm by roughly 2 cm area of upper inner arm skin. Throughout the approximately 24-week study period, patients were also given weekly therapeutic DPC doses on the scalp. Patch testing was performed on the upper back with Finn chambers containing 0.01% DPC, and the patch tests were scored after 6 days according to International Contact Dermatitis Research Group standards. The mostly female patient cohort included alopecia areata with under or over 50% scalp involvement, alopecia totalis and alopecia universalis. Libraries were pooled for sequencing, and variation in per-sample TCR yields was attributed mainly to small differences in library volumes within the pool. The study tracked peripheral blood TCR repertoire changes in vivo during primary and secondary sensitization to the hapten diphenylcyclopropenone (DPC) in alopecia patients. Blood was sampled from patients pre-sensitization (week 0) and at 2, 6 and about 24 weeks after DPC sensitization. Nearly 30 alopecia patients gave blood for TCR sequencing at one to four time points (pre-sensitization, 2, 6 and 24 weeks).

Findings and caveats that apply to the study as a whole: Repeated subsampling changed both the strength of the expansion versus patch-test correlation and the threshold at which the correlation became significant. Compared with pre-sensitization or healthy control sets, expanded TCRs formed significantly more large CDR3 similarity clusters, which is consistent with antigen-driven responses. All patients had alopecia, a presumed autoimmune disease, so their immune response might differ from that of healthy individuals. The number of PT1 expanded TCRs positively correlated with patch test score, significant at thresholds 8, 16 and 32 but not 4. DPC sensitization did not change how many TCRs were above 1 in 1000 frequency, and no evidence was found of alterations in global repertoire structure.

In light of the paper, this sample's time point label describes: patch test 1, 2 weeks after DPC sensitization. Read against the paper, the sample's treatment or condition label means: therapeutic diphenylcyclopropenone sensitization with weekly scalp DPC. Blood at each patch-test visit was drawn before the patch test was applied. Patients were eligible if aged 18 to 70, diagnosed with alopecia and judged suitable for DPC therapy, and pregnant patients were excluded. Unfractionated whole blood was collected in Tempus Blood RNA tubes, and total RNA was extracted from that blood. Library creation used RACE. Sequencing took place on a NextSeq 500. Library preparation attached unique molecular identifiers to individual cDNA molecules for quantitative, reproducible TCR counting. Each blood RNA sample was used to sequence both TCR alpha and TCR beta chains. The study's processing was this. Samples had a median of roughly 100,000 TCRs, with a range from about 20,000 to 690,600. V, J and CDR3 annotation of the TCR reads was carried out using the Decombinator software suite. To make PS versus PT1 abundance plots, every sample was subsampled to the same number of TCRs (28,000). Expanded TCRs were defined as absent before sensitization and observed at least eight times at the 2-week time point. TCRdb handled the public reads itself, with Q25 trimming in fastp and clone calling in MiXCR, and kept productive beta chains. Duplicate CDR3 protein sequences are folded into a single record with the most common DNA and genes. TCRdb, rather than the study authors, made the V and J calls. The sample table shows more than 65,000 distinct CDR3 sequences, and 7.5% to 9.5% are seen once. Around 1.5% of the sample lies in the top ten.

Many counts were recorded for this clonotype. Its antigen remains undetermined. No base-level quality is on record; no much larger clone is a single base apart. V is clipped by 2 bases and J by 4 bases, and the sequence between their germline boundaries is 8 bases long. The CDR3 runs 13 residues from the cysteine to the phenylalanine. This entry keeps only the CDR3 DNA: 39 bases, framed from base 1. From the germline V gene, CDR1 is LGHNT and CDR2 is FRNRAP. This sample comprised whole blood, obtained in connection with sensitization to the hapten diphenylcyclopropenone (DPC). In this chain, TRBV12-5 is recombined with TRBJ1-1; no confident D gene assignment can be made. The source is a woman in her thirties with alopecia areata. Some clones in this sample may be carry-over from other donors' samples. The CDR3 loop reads CASGLITGTEAFF. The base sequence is TGTGCTAGTGGTTTGATAACGGGCACTGAAGCTTTCTTT.